The sequence of this TCR beta chain was determined in a study of molecular identifiers for immune sequencing clone quantification. TCRdb processed the PCR reads anew with MiXCR; each CDR3 protein has one entry. The sample shows around 480,000 distinct CDR3 sequences, about 25% of them seen only once. Libraries used roughly 17,000 to 1,000,000 sorted naive CD8 T cells and 10%, 30% or 50% RNA input. CD8+CD4-CCR7+CD45RA+ cells were sorted as naive CD8 T cells. Germline CDR1 and CDR2: DFQATT and SNEGSKA (reference sequence). Trimming cost V 6 bases and J 7 bases; bases outside gene matches: 2. CDR3 length: 11 amino acids.

The origin of this receptor is a human donor in good health. Some libraries in this study had Jurkat cell RNA spiked in. Sample: naive CD8+ T cells from blood, with Jurkat cell RNA spiked in. The subset is: FACS-sorted CD8+CD4-CCR7+CD45RA+ naive T cells. The rearrangement links TRBV20-1 to TRBJ1-1; TRBD1 matches 10 bases. The CDR3: CSARDRGEAFF. DNA of the CDR3: TGCAGTGCCCGGGACAGGGGTGAAGCTTTCTTT.